This T cell receptor beta chain was sequenced for a study of blood T cell repertoires in COVID-19. Looking at the study overall: COVID-19 samples, acute and convalescent, were from the United States, Italy and Spain. The analysed material was cDNA or gDNA that came from T cells, B-cell-depleted T cells, or PBMCs.

How the authors handled the data: Reference gene primer amplification gave estimated nucleated cell counts. Using immunoSEQ multiplex PCR, the repertoire was profiled, and TCRdb retains in-frame clones only, with some absent. D and trimming were read from the DNA, whereas the V and J calls and clone size are those reported in that table. The top ten clones hold about 3% of a sample with a few hundred thousand clones, around nine tenths of them seen once. Germline V gene data show CDR1 as MNHEY and CDR2 as SMNVEV (reference sequence). This CDR3 spans 15 amino acids. The J segment lost 5 bases and the V segment lost 6 bases, leaving 8 bases of the junction unmatched.

The chain combines TRBV27 with TRBJ2-7; TRBD1 aligns across 12 bases. The sequenced sample consisted of peripheral blood. The sequence derives from a human donor in a cohort sampled during active COVID-19. CDR3 DNA: TGTGCCAGCAGGTTCCGGGACAGGGGGCAACACGAGCAGTACTTC. This gives the protein CASRFRDRGQHEQYF.